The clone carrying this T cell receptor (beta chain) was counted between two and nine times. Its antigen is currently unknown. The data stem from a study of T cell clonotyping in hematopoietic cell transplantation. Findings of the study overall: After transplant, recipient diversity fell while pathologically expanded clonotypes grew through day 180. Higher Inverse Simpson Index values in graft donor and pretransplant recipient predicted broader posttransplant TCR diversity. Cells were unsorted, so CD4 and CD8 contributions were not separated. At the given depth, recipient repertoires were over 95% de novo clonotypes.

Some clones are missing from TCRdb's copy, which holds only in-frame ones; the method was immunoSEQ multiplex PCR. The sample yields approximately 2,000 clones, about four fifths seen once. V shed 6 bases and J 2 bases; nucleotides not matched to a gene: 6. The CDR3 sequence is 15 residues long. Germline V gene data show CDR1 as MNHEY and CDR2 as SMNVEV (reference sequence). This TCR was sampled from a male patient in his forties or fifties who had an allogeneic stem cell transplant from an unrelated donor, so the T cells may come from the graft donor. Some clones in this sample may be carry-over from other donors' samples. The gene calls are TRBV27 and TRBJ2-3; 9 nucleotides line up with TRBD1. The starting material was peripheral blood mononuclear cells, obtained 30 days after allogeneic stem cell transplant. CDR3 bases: TGTGCCAGCAGCCTCCTACAGGGGGCCACAGATACGCAGTATTTT. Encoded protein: CASSLLQGATDTQYF.